This record covers a single TCR beta chain. Antigen: not known. A junction end diverges from the germline sequence, so it may reflect a read error. The sample comes from a study of neurological immune-mediated disorders. Study results and caveats: Patients with HTLV-1-associated myelopathy showed the most TCR clonal expansion. Those with multiple sclerosis showed the least, falling below healthy controls. None of the CDR3 amino acid sequences in expanded clones turned up in more than one subject, which points to private repertoires in all groups.

Germline V gene lookup returns CDR1 DFQATT and CDR2 SNEGSKA (reference sequence). The CDR3 has 14 amino acids. With 10-nucleotide random UMIs, 5'RACE was used to make the cDNA. Using its own MiXCR run on the 5' RACE reads, TCRdb lists one record per CDR3 protein. The sample comprises some 41,000 distinct CDR3 sequences, more than 14% of which are singletons, and 3% to 4.5% rests with the top ten. The T cells used for sorted libraries numbered some 1 million, either CD4+ or CD8+. The gene calls are TRBV20-1 and TRBJ1-2; D gene ambiguous. The sequence derives from a woman in her fifties or sixties with HTLV-1-associated myelopathy (HAM/TSP). Sequencing input: CD4+ T cells from blood. The CDR3 DNA follows: TGCAGTGCTAGAATTCTCCCAGTGAACTATGGATACACCTTC. The encoded protein is CSARILPVNYGYTF.